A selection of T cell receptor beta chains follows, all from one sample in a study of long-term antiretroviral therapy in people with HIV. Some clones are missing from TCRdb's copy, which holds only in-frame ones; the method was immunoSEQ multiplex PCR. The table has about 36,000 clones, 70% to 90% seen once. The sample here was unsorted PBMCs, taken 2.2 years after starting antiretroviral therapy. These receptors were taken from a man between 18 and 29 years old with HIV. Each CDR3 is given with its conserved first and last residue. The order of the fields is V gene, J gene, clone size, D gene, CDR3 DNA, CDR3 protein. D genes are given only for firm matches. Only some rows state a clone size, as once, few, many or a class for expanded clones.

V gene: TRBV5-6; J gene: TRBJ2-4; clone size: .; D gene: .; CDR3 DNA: TGTGCCAGCAGCGAACCTGGTGGGGCCAAAAACATTCAGTACTTC; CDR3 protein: CASSEPGGAKNIQYF
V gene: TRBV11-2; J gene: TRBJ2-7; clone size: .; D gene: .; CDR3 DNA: TGTGCCAGCAGCTTAGATTTCAGGGGATCCTACGAGCAGTACTTC; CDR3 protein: CASSLDFRGSYEQYF
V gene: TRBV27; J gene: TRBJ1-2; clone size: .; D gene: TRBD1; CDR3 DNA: TGTGCCAGCAGTTTCTCCCTCCCAGGGGGCGATGGCTACACCTTC; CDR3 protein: CASSFSLPGGDGYTF
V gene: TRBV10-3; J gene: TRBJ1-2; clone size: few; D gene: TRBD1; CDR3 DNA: TGTGCCATCAGTGAGCTGGGACAGAACTATGGCTACACCTTC; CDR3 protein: CAISELGQNYGYTF
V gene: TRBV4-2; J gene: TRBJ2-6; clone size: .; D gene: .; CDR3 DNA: TGTGCCAGCAGCCAAGATCAGGCTGGGGCCAACGTCCTGACTTTC; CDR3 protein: CASSQDQAGANVLTF
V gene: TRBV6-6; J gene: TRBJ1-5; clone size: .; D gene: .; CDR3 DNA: TGTGCCAGCAGTTACGGGGCCTATAGGGGTCAGCCCCAGCATTTT; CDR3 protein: CASSYGAYRGQPQHF
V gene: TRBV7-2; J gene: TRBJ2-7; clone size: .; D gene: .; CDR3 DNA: TGTGCCAGCAGCTTAGAGGGCACGACTAGGGTCGAGCAGTACTTC; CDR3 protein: CASSLEGTTRVEQYF
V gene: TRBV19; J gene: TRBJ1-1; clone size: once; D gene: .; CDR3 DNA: TGTGCCAGTAGTAACGAGGGGTTGGTGAACACTGAAGCTTTCTTT; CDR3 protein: CASSNEGLVNTEAFF
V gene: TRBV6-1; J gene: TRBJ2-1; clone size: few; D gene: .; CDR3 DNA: TGTGCCAGCAGTGAATGGGACGGCAATGAGCAGTTCTTC; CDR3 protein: CASSEWDGNEQFF
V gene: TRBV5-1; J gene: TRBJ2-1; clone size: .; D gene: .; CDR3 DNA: TGCGCCAGCAGCCTTGTGTTCAATGAGCAGTTCTTC; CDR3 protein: CASSLVFNEQFF
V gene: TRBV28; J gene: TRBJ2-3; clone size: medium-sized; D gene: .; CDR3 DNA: TGTGCCAGCAGTTTTGGTCCGGACACGCAGTATTTT; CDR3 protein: CASSFGPDTQYF
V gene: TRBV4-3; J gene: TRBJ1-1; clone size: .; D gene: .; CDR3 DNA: TGCGCCAGCAGCCAAGATTGGACAGCAAACACTGAAGCTTTCTTT; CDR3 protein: CASSQDWTANTEAFF
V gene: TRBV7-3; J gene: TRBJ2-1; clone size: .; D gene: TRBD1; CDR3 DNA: TGTGCCAGCAGTCCGCAGGGGGCAGGAGAGCAGTTCTTC; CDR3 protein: CASSPQGAGEQFF
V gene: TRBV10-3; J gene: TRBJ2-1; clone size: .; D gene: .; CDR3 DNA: TGTGCCATCACCAAGGTGGGTACAGGGCTAAGCTCCTACAATGAGCAGTTCTTC; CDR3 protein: CAITKVGTGLSSYNEQFF
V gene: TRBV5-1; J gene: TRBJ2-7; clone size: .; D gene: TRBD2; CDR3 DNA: TGCGCCAGCAGCTCCGAAATGGGACTAGCGGAGAGTGTGCCCTACGAGCAGTACTTC; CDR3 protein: CASSSEMGLAESVPYEQYF
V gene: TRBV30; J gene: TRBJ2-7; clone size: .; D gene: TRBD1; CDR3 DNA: TGTGCCGGGGGACAGGGCTATTTCGGCGAGCAGTACTTC; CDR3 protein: CAGGQGYFGEQYF
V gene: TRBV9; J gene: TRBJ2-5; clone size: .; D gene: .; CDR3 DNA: TGTGCCAGCAGCGCTTCCCCGGGGGCGAGGGAGACCCAGTACTTC; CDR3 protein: CASSASPGARETQYF
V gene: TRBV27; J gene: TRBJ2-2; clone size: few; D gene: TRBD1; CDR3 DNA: TGTGCCAGCAGAGACTACAGGGGCGCGAACACCGGGGAGCTGTTTTTT; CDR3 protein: CASRDYRGANTGELFF
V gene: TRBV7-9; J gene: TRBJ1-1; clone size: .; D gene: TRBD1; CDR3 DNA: TGTGCCAGCAGCTTAGCCCGGGACAGATTGAACACTGAAGCTTTCTTT; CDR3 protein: CASSLARDRLNTEAFF
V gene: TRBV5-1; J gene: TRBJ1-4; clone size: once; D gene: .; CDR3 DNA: TGCGCCAGCAGCCCAGGGACGGAGGGTGAAAAACTGTTTTTT; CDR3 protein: CASSPGTEGEKLFF
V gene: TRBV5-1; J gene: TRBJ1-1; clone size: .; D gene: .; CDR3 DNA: TGCGCCAGCAGCTTAAAGCCGGTTACTGAAGCTTTCTTT; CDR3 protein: CASSLKPVTEAFF
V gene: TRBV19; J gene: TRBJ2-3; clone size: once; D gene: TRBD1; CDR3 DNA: TGTGCCAGTAGTCCTTTGGGACAGGGGGAGACAGATACGCAGTATTTT; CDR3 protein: CASSPLGQGETDTQYF
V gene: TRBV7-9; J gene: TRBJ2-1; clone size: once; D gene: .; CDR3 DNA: TGTGCCAGCAGCTTAACCGGGACACGTAACAATGAGCAGTTCTTC; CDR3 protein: CASSLTGTRNNEQFF
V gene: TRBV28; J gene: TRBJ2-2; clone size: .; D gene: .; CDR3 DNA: TGTGCCAGCCGGTGGGGGTTCGCCGGGGAGCTGTTTTTT; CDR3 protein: CASRWGFAGELFF
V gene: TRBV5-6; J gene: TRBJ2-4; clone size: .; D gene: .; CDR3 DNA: TGTGCCAGCAGCCCACCCAGCTGGCCAAAAAACATTCAGTACTTC; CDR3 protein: CASSPPSWPKNIQYF
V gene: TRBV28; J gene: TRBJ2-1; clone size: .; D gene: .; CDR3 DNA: TGTGCCAGCAGTTTAAGAGGAGATGAGCAGTTCTTC; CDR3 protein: CASSLRGDEQFF
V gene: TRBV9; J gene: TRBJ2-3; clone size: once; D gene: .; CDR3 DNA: TGTGCCAGCAGCGTAATGACAGATACGCAGTATTTT; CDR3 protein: CASSVMTDTQYF
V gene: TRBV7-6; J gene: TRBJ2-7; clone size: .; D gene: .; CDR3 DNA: TGTGCCAGCAGCCCAGACGTCGGATTCTACGAGCAGTACTTC; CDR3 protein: CASSPDVGFYEQYF
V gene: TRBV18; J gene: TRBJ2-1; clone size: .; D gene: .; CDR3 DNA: TGTGCCAGCTCACCAGATGGCAGGGACAATGAGCAGTTCTTC; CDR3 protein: CASSPDGRDNEQFF
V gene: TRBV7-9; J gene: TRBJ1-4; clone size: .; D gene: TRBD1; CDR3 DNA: TGTGCCAGCAGCTCACAGGGGGGCGGTGAAAAACTGTTTTTT; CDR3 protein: CASSSQGGGEKLFF
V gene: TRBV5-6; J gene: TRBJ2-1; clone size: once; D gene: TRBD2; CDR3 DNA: TGTGCCAGCGACACTAGCGGGAGATACAATGAGCAGTTCTTC; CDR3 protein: CASDTSGRYNEQFF
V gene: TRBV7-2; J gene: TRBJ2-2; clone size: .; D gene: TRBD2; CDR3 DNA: TGTGCCAGCAGCCCAAGGACTAGCGGGGGGAACGGGGAGCTGTTTTTT; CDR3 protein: CASSPRTSGGNGELFF